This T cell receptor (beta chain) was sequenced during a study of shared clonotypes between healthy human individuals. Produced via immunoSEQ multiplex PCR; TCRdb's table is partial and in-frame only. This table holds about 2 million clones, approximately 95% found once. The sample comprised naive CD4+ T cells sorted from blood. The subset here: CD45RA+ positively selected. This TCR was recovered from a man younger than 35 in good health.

In DNA, the CDR3 is TGCGCCAGCAGGGAACCAGCGGAGAGCTCCTACGAGCAGTACTTC. Translation gives CASREPAESSYEQYF. The rearrangement links TRBV10-2 to TRBJ2-7; D is perhaps TRBD2 (5 bases). The V gene lost 6 bases and the J gene lost 0 bases, with 15 bases spanning the gap. The CDR3 totals 15 residues. CDR1 and CDR2 from the germline V gene are WSHSY and SAAADI.